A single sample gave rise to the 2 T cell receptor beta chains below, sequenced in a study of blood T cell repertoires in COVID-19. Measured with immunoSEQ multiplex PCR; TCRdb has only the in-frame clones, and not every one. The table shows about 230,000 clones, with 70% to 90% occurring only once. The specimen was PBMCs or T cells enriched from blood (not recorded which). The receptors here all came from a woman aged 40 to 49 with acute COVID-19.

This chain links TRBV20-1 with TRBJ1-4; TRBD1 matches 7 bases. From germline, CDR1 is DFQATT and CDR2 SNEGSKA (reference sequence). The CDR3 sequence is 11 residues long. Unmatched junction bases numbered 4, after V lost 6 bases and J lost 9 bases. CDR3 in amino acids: CSAAQGQKLFF. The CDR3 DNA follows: TGCAGTGCGGCACAGGGGCAAAAACTGTTTTTT.

The CDR3 bases are TGTGCCAGCAGCCAGGGAGGAGCGGTAAGCACAGATACGCAGTATTTT. As protein: CASSQGGAVSTDTQYF. V gene TRBV7-9 combines with J gene TRBJ2-3, with D possibly matching TRBD2 (6 bases). CDR1 is SEHNR, CDR2 FQNEAQ, per germline (reference sequence). Trimming stripped 5 bases from V and 0 bases from J, with 15 bases between. The CDR3 is 16 amino acids.